This T cell receptor (beta chain) derives from a study of technical replicates of blood from several donors. Assay used: immunoSEQ multiplex PCR; TCRdb lists only in-frame clones, some missing. The sample lists under 100,000 clones, 80% to 90% occurring once. A single count supports this clone. The CDR3 length is 15 residues. Trimming removed 6 bases from V and 3 bases from J; junction bases left unmatched: 6. CDR1 and CDR2 (germline): SNHLY, FYNNEI. This chain joins TRBV2 and TRBJ1-4; TRBD1 matches at 8 bases. The sequenced sample was PBMCs. The sequence came from a human donor in good health. Some clones in this sample may be carry-over from other donors' samples. CDR3 nucleotide sequence: TGTGCCAGCAGGTCTCAGGGGGCCCCTAATGAAAAACTGTTTTTT. Protein sequence: CASRSQGAPNEKLFF.